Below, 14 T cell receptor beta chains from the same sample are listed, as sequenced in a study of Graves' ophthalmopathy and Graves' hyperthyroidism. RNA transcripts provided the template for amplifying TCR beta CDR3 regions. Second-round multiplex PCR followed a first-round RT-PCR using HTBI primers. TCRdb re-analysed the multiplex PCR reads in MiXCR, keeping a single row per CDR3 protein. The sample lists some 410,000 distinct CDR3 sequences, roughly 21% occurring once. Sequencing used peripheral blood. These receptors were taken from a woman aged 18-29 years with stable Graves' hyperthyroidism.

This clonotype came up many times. CDR3: CATSLSRGLKETQYF. CDR3 bases: TGTGCCACCAGCTTGTCCAGGGGGCTGAAAGAGACCCAGTACTTC. This chain links TRBV15 with TRBJ2-5, with 8 positions matching TRBD1. The length of the CDR3 is 15 residues. Germline CDR1 reads LNHNV; CDR2 reads YYDKDF (reference sequence). J gave up 3 bases and V 5 bases, and 8 bases lay outside the gene matches.

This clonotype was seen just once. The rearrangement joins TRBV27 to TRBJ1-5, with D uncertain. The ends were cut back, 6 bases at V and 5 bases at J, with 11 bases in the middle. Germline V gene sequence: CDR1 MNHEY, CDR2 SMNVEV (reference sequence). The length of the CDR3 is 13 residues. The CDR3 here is CASRNRYDQPQHF. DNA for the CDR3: TGTGCCAGCAGGAACAGATATGATCAGCCCCAGCATTTT.

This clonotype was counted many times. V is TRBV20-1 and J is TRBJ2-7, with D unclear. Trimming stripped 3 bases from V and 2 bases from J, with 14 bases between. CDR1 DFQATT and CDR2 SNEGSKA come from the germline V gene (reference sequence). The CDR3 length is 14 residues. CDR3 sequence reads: CSASFPGQTYEQYF. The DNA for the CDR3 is TGCAGTGCTAGCTTCCCAGGCCAAACCTACGAGCAGTACTTC.

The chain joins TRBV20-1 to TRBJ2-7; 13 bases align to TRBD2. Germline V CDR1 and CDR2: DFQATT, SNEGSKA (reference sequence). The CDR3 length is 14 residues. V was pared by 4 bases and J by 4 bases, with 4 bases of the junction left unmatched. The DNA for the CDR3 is TGCAGTGCTACCGGACTAGCGGGAGATTACGAGCAGTACTTC. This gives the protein CSATGLAGDYEQYF.

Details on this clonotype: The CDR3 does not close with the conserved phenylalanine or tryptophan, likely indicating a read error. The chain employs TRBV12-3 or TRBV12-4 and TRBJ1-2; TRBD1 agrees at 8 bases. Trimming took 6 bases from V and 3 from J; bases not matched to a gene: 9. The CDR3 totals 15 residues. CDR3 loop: CASREPGQGHYGYTY. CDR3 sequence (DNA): TGTGCCAGCAGGGAACCTGGACAGGGCCACTATGGCTACACCTAC.

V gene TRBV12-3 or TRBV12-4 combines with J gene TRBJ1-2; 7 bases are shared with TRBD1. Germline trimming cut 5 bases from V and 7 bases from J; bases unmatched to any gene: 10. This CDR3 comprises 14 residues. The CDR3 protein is CASSPIWTGSGYTF. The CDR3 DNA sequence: TGTGCCAGCAGTCCGATTTGGACAGGTTCTGGCTACACCTTC.

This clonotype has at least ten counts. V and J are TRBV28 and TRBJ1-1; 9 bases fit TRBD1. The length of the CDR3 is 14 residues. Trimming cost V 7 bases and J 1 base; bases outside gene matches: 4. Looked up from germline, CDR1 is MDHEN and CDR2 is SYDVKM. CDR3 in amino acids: CASIVDRGNTEAFF. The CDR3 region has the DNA TGTGCCAGCATCGTGGACAGGGGGAACACTGAAGCTTTCTTT.

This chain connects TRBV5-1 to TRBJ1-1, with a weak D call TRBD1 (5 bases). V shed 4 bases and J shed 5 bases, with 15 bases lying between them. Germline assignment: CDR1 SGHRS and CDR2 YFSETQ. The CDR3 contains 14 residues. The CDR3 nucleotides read TGCGCCAGCAGCCCCCCGGCCCAGGGAACTGAAGCTTTCTTT. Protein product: CASSPPAQGTEAFF.

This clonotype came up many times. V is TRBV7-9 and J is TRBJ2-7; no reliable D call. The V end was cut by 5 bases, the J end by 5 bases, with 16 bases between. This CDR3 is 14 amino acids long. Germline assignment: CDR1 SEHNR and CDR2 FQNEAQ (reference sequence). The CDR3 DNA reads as TGTGCCAGCAGCAGTAGGGCCCCCGGACACGAGCAGTACTTC. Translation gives CASSSRAPGHEQYF.

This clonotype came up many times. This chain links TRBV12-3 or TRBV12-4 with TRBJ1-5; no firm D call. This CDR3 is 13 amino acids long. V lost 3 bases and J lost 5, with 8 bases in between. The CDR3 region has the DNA TGTGCCAGCAGTTTCGGGTCCGATCAGCCCCAGCATTTT. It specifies CASSFGSDQPQHF.

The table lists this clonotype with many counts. As DNA, the CDR3 is TGCGCCAGCAGCGAAGGTCACAGGGGGGGTAACGAGCAGTACTTC. It codes for CASSEGHRGGNEQYF. The chain uses TRBV5-1 and TRBJ2-7, with a possible D match to TRBD1 (8 bases). Germline lookup yields CDR1 SGHRS and CDR2 YFSETQ. V was clipped by 4 bases and J by 5 bases, with 19 bases between them. The CDR3 is made up of 15 amino acids.

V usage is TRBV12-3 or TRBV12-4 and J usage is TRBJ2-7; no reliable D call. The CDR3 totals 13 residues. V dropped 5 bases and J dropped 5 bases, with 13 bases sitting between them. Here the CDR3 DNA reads TGTGCCAGCAGTCCGGTGGTTGGCCACGAGCAGTACTTC. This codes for CASSPVVGHEQYF.

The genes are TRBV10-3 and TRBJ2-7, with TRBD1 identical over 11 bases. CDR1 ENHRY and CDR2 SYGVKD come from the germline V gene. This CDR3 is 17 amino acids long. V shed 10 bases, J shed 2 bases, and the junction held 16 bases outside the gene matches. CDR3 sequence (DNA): TGTGCCACACAACCCCTAGCGGGACAGGGGGTTACCTACGAGCAGTACTTC. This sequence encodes CATQPLAGQGVTYEQYF.

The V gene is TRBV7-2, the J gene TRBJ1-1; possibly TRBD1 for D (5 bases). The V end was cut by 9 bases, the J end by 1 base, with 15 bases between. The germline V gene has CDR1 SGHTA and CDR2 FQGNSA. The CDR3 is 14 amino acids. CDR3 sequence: CASSPGHTNTEAFF. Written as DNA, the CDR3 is TGTGCCAGTAGTCCCGGACACACGAACACTGAAGCTTTCTTT.